This T cell receptor beta chain was documented in a study of T cells after yellow fever vaccination. From germline, CDR1 is SEHNR and CDR2 FQNEAQ (reference sequence). The CDR3 sequence is 16 residues long. Trimming took 5 bases from V and 4 from J, leaving 18 bases between them. UMIs were added to TCR cDNA along with a universal primer site when it was made by 5'RACE template switching. MiXCR, applied by TCRdb to the 5' RACE reads, yields one record per CDR3 protein. The data contain over 150,000 distinct CDR3 sequences, 5.5% to 8% of them seen just once; the ten biggest clones take up about 2.7%. Study conclusions and caveats: Although the secondary response was weaker, it peaked faster, at day 5 versus 15. Boosting was followed by the reappearance of most primary-vaccination clones (roughly 95% CD4, 85% to 90% CD8). A small share of clonotypes appeared in both CD4 and CD8 compartments.

This clonotype was seen repeatedly, ten times or more. Its antigen is unknown. The rearrangement links TRBV7-9 to TRBJ2-1; D perhaps matches TRBD2 (7 bases). The TCR was taken from a man between 18 and 29 years old who received the YFV17D yellow fever vaccine. The sample was CD4+ T cells sorted from PBMCs, taken on the day of the first yellow fever vaccination. The CDR3 loop reads CASSPGGLAVYNEQFF. DNA for the CDR3: TGTGCCAGCAGCCCCGGGGGGCTAGCAGTTTACAATGAGCAGTTCTTC.